Presented here are 12 T cell receptor beta chains from one specimen sequenced in a study of PD-L1 blockade in urothelial cancer. Sequencing was performed with immunoSEQ multiplex PCR; in TCRdb, only in-frame clones are kept and a portion is missing. The sample has about 76,000 clones, roughly nine tenths seen once. The time point here: pretreatment peripheral blood. The sequences come from PBMCs, collected around atezolizumab (anti-PD-L1) treatment. These TCRs come from a man between 65 and 85 years old with urothelial cancer.

The chain couples TRBV15 to TRBJ1-5; D call uncertain. CDR1 and CDR2 (germline): LNHNV, YYDKDF (reference sequence). The V and J ends lost 8 bases and 5 bases respectively, with 13 bases between them. There are 13 residues in the CDR3. CDR3 nucleotides: TGTGCCACCGGGTTCGGGGTAGATCAGCCCCAGCATTTT. As protein: CATGFGVDQPQHF.

This sequence joins TRBV28 and TRBJ1-2; TRBD1 matches 9 bases. The germline V gene encodes CDR1 MDHEN and CDR2 SYDVKM. The CDR3 runs to 15 residues. V shed 4 bases, J shed 5 bases, and the junction held 8 bases outside the gene matches. The DNA for the CDR3 is TGTGCCAGCAGTTCCCCGGGACAGGGATTATATGGCTACACCTTC. Its protein is CASSSPGQGLYGYTF.

This clone was counted once. CDR3 sequence (DNA): TGTGCCAGCCTACCGACTAGCGGGGTGGTCGGGCAGTACTTC. Protein product: CASLPTSGVVGQYF. V gene TRBV2 combines with J gene TRBJ2-7, with TRBD2 identical over 11 bases. Trimming took 8 bases from V and 9 from J; bases not matched to a gene: 12. The CDR3 consists of 14 residues. From germline, CDR1 is SNHLY and CDR2 FYNNEI.

The rearrangement links TRBV25-1 to TRBJ1-1; 8 bases are a match to TRBD1. The V segment lost 6 bases and the J segment 6 bases; nucleotides outside the gene matches: 12. Looked up from germline, CDR1 is MGHDK and CDR2 is SYGVNS. The CDR3 has 15 residues. The CDR3 region is CASRSSTGDGAEAFF. CDR3 coding DNA: TGTGCCAGCAGAAGCTCGACAGGGGATGGAGCTGAAGCTTTCTTT.

The genes are TRBV28 and TRBJ1-2; TRBD1 matches 7 bases. Germline CDR1 is MDHEN and CDR2 is SYDVKM. The CDR3 sequence is 15 residues long. The junction had 10 bases not matched to a gene; V was cut back by 4 bases and J by 5 bases. The CDR3 here is CASSSNAGGRYGYTF. CDR3 coding DNA: TGTGCCAGCAGTTCCAACGCAGGGGGTCGGTATGGCTACACCTTC.

J is TRBJ1-1 and V is TRBV6-6, with 7 bases fitting TRBD1. The CDR3 has 15 amino acids. V was clipped by 2 bases and J by 3 bases; unmatched bases: 6. Germline CDR1 and CDR2: MNHNY and SVGAGI (reference sequence). CDR3 bases: TGTGCCAGCAGTTACCCTCGGCAGGGGGACACTGAAGCTTTCTTT. This codes for CASSYPRQGDTEAFF.

The J gene is TRBJ1-3, the V gene TRBV6-5, with 11 positions matching TRBD1. V gave up 8 bases and J gave up 7 bases; unmatched junction bases: 7. Looked up from germline, CDR1 is MNHEY and CDR2 is SVGAGI. The CDR3 is 14 amino acids. The CDR3: CASWTGGVWNTIYF. The CDR3 nucleotides are TGTGCCAGCTGGACAGGGGGCGTTTGGAACACCATATATTTT.

The V call is TRBV7-3, the J call TRBJ2-2, with 9 nucleotides matching TRBD1. From germline, CDR1 is SGHTA and CDR2 FQGTGA. The CDR3 loop spans 15 amino acids. The ends lost 5 bases at V and 0 bases at J; junction bases unmatched: 1. The CDR3 spells CASSDRGSNTGELFF. DNA for the CDR3: TGTGCCAGCAGCGACAGGGGGTCGAACACCGGGGAGCTGTTTTTT. Complete variable domain (other parts from reference TRBV7-3 and TRBJ2-2): GAGVSQTPSNKVTEKGKYVELRCDPISGHTALYWYRQSLGQGPEFLIYFQGTGAADDSGLPNDRFFAVRPEGSVSTLKIQRTERGDSAVYLCASSDRGSNTGELFFGEGSRLTVL.

This chain joins TRBV27 and TRBJ2-7; 12 positions agree with TRBD2. This CDR3 is 15 amino acids long. The ends lost 4 bases at V and 3 bases at J; junction bases unmatched: 4. From germline, CDR1 is MNHEY and CDR2 SMNVEV (reference sequence). This CDR3 reads CASSWTSGTDYEQYF. The CDR3, as DNA: TGTGCCAGCAGTTGGACTAGCGGGACCGACTACGAGCAGTACTTC.

The V call is TRBV5-4, the J call TRBJ2-7; possibly TRBD1 for D (6 bases). Trimming took 3 bases from V and 3 from J, leaving 16 bases between them. The germline V gene has CDR1 SGHNT and CDR2 YYREEE (reference sequence). This CDR3 has 15 amino acids. The CDR3 DNA reads as TGTGCCAGCAGCTCCCTACGGGACACCCGCTACGAGCAGTACTTC. Translating gives CASSSLRDTRYEQYF. Full variable domain (missing parts from reference TRBV5-4 and TRBJ2-7): ETGVTQSPTHLIKTRGQQVTLRCSSQSGHNTVSWYQQALGQGPQFIFQYYREEENGRGNFPPRFSGLQFPNYSSELNVNALELDDSALYLCASSSLRDTRYEQYFGPGTRLTVT.

The chain combines TRBV6-6 with TRBJ2-5; 9 bases line up with TRBD2. The CDR3 has 14 residues. From germline, CDR1 is MNHNY and CDR2 SVGAGI (reference sequence). After removal of 7 bases from V and 5 bases from J, the junction contained 8 bases not matched to a gene. The CDR3 protein is CASTDSGGRETQYF. CDR3 coding DNA: TGTGCCAGCACCGACAGCGGGGGGAGGGAGACCCAGTACTTC.

The chain links TRBV18 to TRBJ2-3; possible D gene TRBD2, 5 bases. V was pared by 4 bases and J by 0 bases, with 14 bases between. CDR3 length: 16 residues. Germline loops: CDR1 KGHSH, CDR2 LQKENI. For the CDR3, the DNA is TGTGCCAGCTCACTGATCGGGGTCCCTAGCACAGATACGCAGTATTTT. This encodes CASSLIGVPSTDTQYF.